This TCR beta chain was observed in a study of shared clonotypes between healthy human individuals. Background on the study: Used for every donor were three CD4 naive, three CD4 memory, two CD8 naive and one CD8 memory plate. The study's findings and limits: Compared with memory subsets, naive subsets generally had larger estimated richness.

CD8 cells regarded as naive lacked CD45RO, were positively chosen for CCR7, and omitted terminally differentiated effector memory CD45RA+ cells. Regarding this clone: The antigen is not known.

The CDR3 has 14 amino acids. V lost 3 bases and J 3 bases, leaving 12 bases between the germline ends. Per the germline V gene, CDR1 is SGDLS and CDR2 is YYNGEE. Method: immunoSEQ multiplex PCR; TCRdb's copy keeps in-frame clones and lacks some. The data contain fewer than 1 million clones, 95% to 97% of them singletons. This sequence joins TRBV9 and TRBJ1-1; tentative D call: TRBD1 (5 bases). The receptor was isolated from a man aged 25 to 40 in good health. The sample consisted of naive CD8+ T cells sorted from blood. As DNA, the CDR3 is TGTGCCAGCAGCGCGCAGGGAGAGGACACTGAAGCTTTCTTT. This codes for CASSAQGEDTEAFF.